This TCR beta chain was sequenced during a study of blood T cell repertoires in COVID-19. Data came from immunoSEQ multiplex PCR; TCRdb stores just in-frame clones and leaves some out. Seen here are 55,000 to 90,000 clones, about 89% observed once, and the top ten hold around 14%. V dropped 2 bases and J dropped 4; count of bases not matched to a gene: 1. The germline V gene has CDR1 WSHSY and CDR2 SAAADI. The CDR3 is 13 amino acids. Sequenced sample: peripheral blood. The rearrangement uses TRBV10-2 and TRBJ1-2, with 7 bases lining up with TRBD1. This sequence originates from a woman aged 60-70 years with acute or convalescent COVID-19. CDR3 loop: CASSETGAYGYTF. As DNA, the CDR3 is TGCGCCAGCAGTGAGACAGGGGCCTATGGCTACACCTTC.